A selection of T cell receptor beta chains follows, all from one sample in a study of OX40 agonist ivuxolimab in advanced cancers. The repertoire was sequenced with immunoSEQ multiplex PCR; TCRdb's copy has only in-frame clones and lacks some. The data hold 100,000 to 110,000 clones, with about 88% observed a single time. This specimen was CD4+ or CD8+ T cells sorted from blood, taken in a trial of the OX40 agonist ivuxolimab. These receptors all come from an adult with an advanced solid tumor such as melanoma, head and neck, liver or kidney cancer. Each CDR3 is given with its conserved first and last residue. Each record gives: D gene, clone size, V gene, J gene, CDR3 protein, CDR3 DNA. D genes are given only for firm matches. Rows give clone size only sometimes, using once, few, many, or a class for an expanded clone.

d_gene: NA; abundance: NA; v_gene: TRBV11-2; j_gene: TRBJ1-1; CDR3aa: CASSLDITNTEAFF; CDR3nt: TGTGCCAGCAGCTTAGATATCACCAACACTGAAGCTTTCTTT
d_gene: NA; abundance: NA; v_gene: TRBV28; j_gene: TRBJ1-1; CDR3aa: CASSGPNTEAFF; CDR3nt: TGTGCCAGCAGTGGGCCCAACACTGAAGCTTTCTTT
d_gene: NA; abundance: NA; v_gene: TRBV30; j_gene: TRBJ2-1; CDR3aa: CAWGDSGVQFF; CDR3nt: TGTGCCTGGGGGGATAGCGGAGTTCAGTTCTTC
d_gene: NA; abundance: NA; v_gene: TRBV5-4; j_gene: TRBJ2-7; CDR3aa: CASSPSLARSYEQYF; CDR3nt: TGTGCCAGCAGCCCTTCCCTAGCGCGGTCCTACGAGCAGTACTTC
d_gene: NA; abundance: NA; v_gene: TRBV6-5; j_gene: TRBJ1-5; CDR3aa: CASRRGRGQPQHF; CDR3nt: TGTGCCAGCAGGAGGGGGAGAGGTCAGCCCCAGCATTTT
d_gene: NA; abundance: NA; v_gene: TRBV4-1; j_gene: TRBJ2-5; CDR3aa: CASSQGTLVAETQYF; CDR3nt: TGCGCCAGCAGCCAGGGAACCTTGGTGGCGGAGACCCAGTACTTC
d_gene: NA; abundance: NA; v_gene: TRBV6-5; j_gene: TRBJ2-3; CDR3aa: CASSQSGPDTQYF; CDR3nt: TGTGCCAGCAGCCAATCGGGTCCAGATACGCAGTATTTT
d_gene: NA; abundance: NA; v_gene: TRBV30; j_gene: TRBJ1-1; CDR3aa: CAWRVASTEAFF; CDR3nt: TGTGCCTGGAGGGTTGCCAGCACTGAAGCTTTCTTT
d_gene: TRBD2; abundance: NA; v_gene: TRBV7-6; j_gene: TRBJ2-1; CDR3aa: CASSRRSGGAGNEQFF; CDR3nt: TGTGCCAGCAGCCGCCGTAGCGGGGGGGCCGGCAATGAGCAGTTCTTC
d_gene: NA; abundance: NA; v_gene: TRBV7-3; j_gene: TRBJ2-2; CDR3aa: CASSSGRDTGELFF; CDR3nt: TGTGCCAGCAGCTCCGGACGGGACACCGGGGAGCTGTTTTTT
d_gene: TRBD1; abundance: NA; v_gene: TRBV19; j_gene: TRBJ1-5; CDR3aa: CATQDRREQPQHF; CDR3nt: TGTGCCACCCAGGACAGGCGGGAACAGCCCCAGCATTTT
d_gene: NA; abundance: NA; v_gene: TRBV19; j_gene: TRBJ2-1; CDR3aa: CASSSRQLAAPQQFF; CDR3nt: TGTGCCAGTAGTAGTAGACAGTTGGCCGCACCCCAACAGTTCTTC
d_gene: TRBD1; abundance: NA; v_gene: TRBV11-2; j_gene: TRBJ1-1; CDR3aa: CASSLGAGTGYFF; CDR3nt: TGTGCCAGCAGCTTAGGGGCCGGGACAGGGTATTTCTTT
d_gene: TRBD1; abundance: NA; v_gene: TRBV27; j_gene: TRBJ2-2; CDR3aa: CASKPTGAGELFF; CDR3nt: TGTGCCAGCAAACCCACAGGGGCCGGGGAGCTGTTTTTT
d_gene: TRBD1; abundance: NA; v_gene: TRBV6-1; j_gene: TRBJ2-7; CDR3aa: CAGRQGLNYEQYF; CDR3nt: TGTGCCGGCCGACAGGGCCTTAACTACGAGCAGTACTTC
d_gene: TRBD2; abundance: NA; v_gene: TRBV2; j_gene: TRBJ2-2; CDR3aa: CASRTGTSSTGELFF; CDR3nt: TGTGCCAGCAGAACCGGGACTAGCAGCACCGGGGAGCTGTTTTTT
d_gene: NA; abundance: NA; v_gene: TRBV4-1; j_gene: TRBJ2-3; CDR3aa: CASSQLPTTDTQYF; CDR3nt: TGCGCCAGCAGCCAACTACCGACGACAGATACGCAGTATTTT
d_gene: NA; abundance: NA; v_gene: TRBV7-9; j_gene: TRBJ1-2; CDR3aa: CASSSNNYGYTF; CDR3nt: TGTGCCAGCAGTTCCAATAACTATGGCTACACCTTC
d_gene: TRBD1; abundance: NA; v_gene: TRBV29-1; j_gene: TRBJ2-1; CDR3aa: CSAGQISGSYNEQFF; CDR3nt: TGCAGCGCGGGACAGATTTCCGGCTCCTACAATGAGCAGTTCTTC
d_gene: NA; abundance: NA; v_gene: TRBV7-2; j_gene: TRBJ2-1; CDR3aa: CASSLIGQYNEQFF; CDR3nt: TGTGCCAGCAGCTTAATAGGACAATACAATGAGCAGTTCTTC
d_gene: NA; abundance: NA; v_gene: TRBV5-1; j_gene: TRBJ2-1; CDR3aa: CASSLQGSDYNEQFF; CDR3nt: TGCGCCAGCAGCTTACAGGGTTCAGACTACAATGAGCAGTTCTTC
d_gene: NA; abundance: NA; v_gene: TRBV5-6; j_gene: TRBJ2-7; CDR3aa: CASSSMGNSYEQYF; CDR3nt: TGTGCCAGCAGCTCAATGGGCAACTCCTACGAGCAGTACTTC
d_gene: NA; abundance: few; v_gene: TRBV30; j_gene: TRBJ1-6; CDR3aa: CAWSAGTGRRSPLHF; CDR3nt: TGTGCCTGGAGTGCAGGGACGGGGAGGCGTTCTCCCCTCCACTTT
d_gene: NA; abundance: NA; v_gene: TRBV5-1; j_gene: TRBJ2-5; CDR3aa: CASSPRHPAEETQYF; CDR3nt: TGCGCCAGCAGCCCCCGGCACCCAGCGGAAGAGACCCAGTACTTC
d_gene: NA; abundance: NA; v_gene: TRBV6-1; j_gene: TRBJ1-1; CDR3aa: CASSETPGFTEAFF; CDR3nt: TGTGCCAGCAGTGAAACCCCAGGTTTCACTGAAGCTTTCTTT
d_gene: NA; abundance: NA; v_gene: TRBV5-6; j_gene: TRBJ2-6; CDR3aa: CASSSPGANVLTF; CDR3nt: TGTGCCAGCAGCTCTCCTGGGGCCAACGTCCTGACTTTC
d_gene: TRBD2; abundance: NA; v_gene: TRBV2; j_gene: TRBJ2-7; CDR3aa: CASSEALGLGPYEQYF; CDR3nt: TGTGCCAGCAGTGAAGCGCTGGGACTAGGCCCCTACGAGCAGTACTTC
d_gene: NA; abundance: NA; v_gene: TRBV19; j_gene: TRBJ1-5; CDR3aa: CASSEAIRQPQHF; CDR3nt: TGTGCCAGTAGTGAGGCTATCAGGCAGCCCCAGCATTTT
d_gene: NA; abundance: NA; v_gene: TRBV5-1; j_gene: TRBJ2-2; CDR3aa: CASSLKGTTNTGELFF; CDR3nt: TGCGCCAGCAGCTTGAAAGGGACAACCAACACCGGGGAGCTGTTTTTT
d_gene: NA; abundance: NA; v_gene: TRBV4-1; j_gene: TRBJ2-4; CDR3aa: CASSVRSGLAKNIQYF; CDR3nt: TGCGCCAGCAGCGTTCGGTCGGGCTTGGCCAAAAACATTCAGTACTTC
d_gene: NA; abundance: once; v_gene: TRBV30; j_gene: TRBJ1-5; CDR3aa: CAWSLANSNNQPQHF; CDR3nt: TGTGCCTGGAGTCTAGCAAACAGTAACAATCAGCCCCAGCATTTT
d_gene: NA; abundance: NA; v_gene: TRBV2; j_gene: TRBJ1-1; CDR3aa: CASKLVGGRGFAEAFF; CDR3nt: TGTGCCAGCAAATTAGTCGGCGGGCGGGGATTTGCTGAAGCTTTCTTT
d_gene: NA; abundance: NA; v_gene: TRBV7-9; j_gene: TRBJ1-6; CDR3aa: CASSSDGYNSPLHF; CDR3nt: TGTGCCAGCAGCTCGGACGGTTATAATTCACCCCTCCACTTT
d_gene: NA; abundance: NA; v_gene: TRBV5-1; j_gene: TRBJ1-1; CDR3aa: CASSPDGGNTEAFF; CDR3nt: TGCGCCAGCAGCCCCGACGGAGGGAACACTGAAGCTTTCTTT
d_gene: NA; abundance: NA; v_gene: TRBV11-2; j_gene: TRBJ2-7; CDR3aa: CASSLDRISYEQYF; CDR3nt: TGTGCCAGCAGCCTCGACAGGATCTCCTACGAGCAGTACTTC
d_gene: TRBD2; abundance: NA; v_gene: TRBV7-9; j_gene: TRBJ2-1; CDR3aa: CASSTNGQLAERRGEQFF; CDR3nt: TGTGCCAGCAGCACCAACGGGCAACTAGCGGAAAGAAGGGGTGAGCAGTTCTTC
d_gene: TRBD2; abundance: NA; v_gene: TRBV10-3; j_gene: TRBJ2-7; CDR3aa: CAIGGLAGYEQYF; CDR3nt: TGTGCCATCGGGGGTCTAGCGGGGTACGAGCAGTACTTC
d_gene: NA; abundance: NA; v_gene: TRBV5-6; j_gene: TRBJ2-7; CDR3aa: CASSWDGQGPYEQYF; CDR3nt: TGTGCCAGCAGTTGGGACGGACAAGGACCCTACGAGCAGTACTTC
d_gene: NA; abundance: NA; v_gene: TRBV6-6; j_gene: TRBJ1-5; CDR3aa: CASIRGRGEQPQHF; CDR3nt: TGTGCCAGCATTAGGGGCAGGGGCGAGCAGCCCCAGCATTTT
d_gene: NA; abundance: once; v_gene: TRBV19; j_gene: TRBJ2-2; CDR3aa: CASSTPQIGYTGELFF; CDR3nt: TGTGCCAGTAGTACCCCCCAAATCGGGTACACCGGGGAGCTGTTTTTT
d_gene: NA; abundance: NA; v_gene: TRBV7-2; j_gene: TRBJ1-4; CDR3aa: CASSLDAVDEKLFF; CDR3nt: TGTGCCAGCAGCCTAGATGCGGTTGATGAAAAACTGTTTTTT
d_gene: NA; abundance: few; v_gene: TRBV10-3; j_gene: TRBJ1-1; CDR3aa: CAISESDTEAFF; CDR3nt: TGTGCCATCAGTGAGTCGGACACTGAAGCTTTCTTT
d_gene: TRBD2; abundance: NA; v_gene: TRBV19; j_gene: TRBJ2-1; CDR3aa: CASSIRPSGRYANEQFF; CDR3nt: TGTGCCAGTAGTATACGGCCTAGCGGGAGATATGCTAATGAGCAGTTCTTC
d_gene: NA; abundance: NA; v_gene: TRBV5-1; j_gene: TRBJ2-7; CDR3aa: CASSLEAGNARVQYF; CDR3nt: TGCGCCAGCAGCTTGGAGGCGGGGAACGCCCGGGTGCAGTACTTC
d_gene: TRBD1; abundance: few; v_gene: TRBV4-1; j_gene: TRBJ2-2; CDR3aa: CASSQANRDRALEELFF; CDR3nt: TGCGCCAGCAGCCAAGCGAATAGGGACAGGGCGCTTGAGGAGCTGTTTTTT
d_gene: NA; abundance: NA; v_gene: TRBV27; j_gene: TRBJ1-2; CDR3aa: CASNKGVLPSCTF; CDR3nt: TGTGCCAGCAACAAGGGGGTACTCCCCTCTTGCACCTTC